A few counts support the clone carrying this T cell receptor beta chain. Its antigen is not identified. This specimen comes from a study of cytomegalovirus exposure and HLA in healthy donors. Study-wide findings and caveats: Analyzed later, association rates of TCRs varied across HLA loci, with DRB1 most and HLA-C fewest.

60 Vbeta and 13 Jbeta primers were used in PCR. The protocol was immunoSEQ multiplex PCR, while the TCRdb copy is restricted to in-frame clones and leaves out a portion. The data contain 150,000 to 200,000 clones, roughly 9.5% of them seen just once; the ten biggest clones take up approximately 1.3%. Germline V CDR1 and CDR2: MNHNS, SASEGT. This CDR3 region has 15 residues. Unmatched junction bases numbered 8, after V lost 6 bases and J lost 3 bases. Sequencing was done on a sample of PBMCs. This sequence originates from a woman aged 25-40 years in good health and CMV-seropositive. V gene TRBV6-1 combines with J gene TRBJ2-1; 7 bases line up with TRBD2. The CDR3 region is CASSDVASGYNEQFF. CDR3 nucleotide sequence: TGTGCCAGCAGCGACGTGGCTAGCGGCTACAATGAGCAGTTCTTC.